This note documents a single T cell receptor beta chain sequence. The data are from a study of radiation and T cells in renal cell carcinoma. Described time point: baseline pretreatment blood. Noted treatment: 15 Gy SBRT to primary tumor, nephrectomy 4 weeks later. Sequenced by immunoSEQ multiplex PCR; TCRdb stores in-frame clones only, minus some. The sample lists 130,000 or so clones, 75% to 90% occurring once. Germline CDR1 is MNHNS and CDR2 is SASEGT. The CDR3 runs 13 residues. V shed 6 bases and J shed 6 bases, with 13 bases lying between them. Sample: blood, taken from a patient whose treatment included radiotherapy and nephrectomy. The chain recombines TRBV6-1 with TRBJ2-3, with D possibly being TRBD1 (5 bases). The sequence came from a woman between 50 and 59 years old with renal cell carcinoma. The CDR3 region is CASRTTVADTQYF. The CDR3 DNA follows: TGTGCCAGCAGGACGACAGTAGCTGATACGCAGTATTTT.